This passage covers 9 T cell receptor beta chains from one sample sequenced in a study of a mutant IDH1 vaccine in newly diagnosed glioma (TCRdb year 2021). These receptors' antigens are unknown. In light of the paper, this sample's time point label describes: week 5, during vaccination. A 20-mer mutant IDH1 peptide at 300 micrograms in Montanide made up each vaccine dose, which was injected subcutaneously together with topical imiquimod. Libraries were made using the immunoSEQ multiplex PCR assay. Held by TCRdb, this immuneACCESS table contains in-frame sequences only and omits some clones. Under half of the omission traces to an unresolved V gene where checked; the cause of the rest is unknown. The sample contains approximately 60,000 clones, around 90% of them found a single time. The top ten constitute about 4.2% of the sample. This sample comprised PBMCs, obtained from a glioma patient whose treatment included an IDH1 peptide vaccine. Source of these receptors: a woman in her thirties or forties with glioma.

In this sample, this clone turned up once. The rearrangement uses TRBV11-2 and TRBJ1-6; 9 bases fit TRBD1. V lost 3 bases to trimming and J lost 7 bases; unmatched junction nucleotides: 4. CDR3 length: 15 residues. Germline CDR1 SGHAT, CDR2 FQNNGV. Written as DNA, the CDR3 is TGTGCCAGCAGCTTGGGACAGGGTCTCAATTCACCCCTCCACTTT. Amino acid sequence: CASSLGQGLNSPLHF.

The V call is TRBV2, the J call TRBJ2-2, with D unresolved. The length of the CDR3 is 14 residues. V was pared by 6 bases and J by 5 bases, with 13 bases between. Germline CDR1 SNHLY, CDR2 FYNNEI. This CDR3 reads CASRSNPRTGELFF. In DNA form, the CDR3 reads TGTGCCAGCAGGTCAAACCCTCGGACCGGGGAGCTGTTTTTT.

With respect to this clone: A read error may produce the germline difference seen at one junction end. The rearrangement joins TRBV18 to TRBJ1-2; D is ambiguous. The germline V gene has CDR1 KGHSH and CDR2 LQKENI. The CDR3 sequence is 12 residues long. CDR3 in DNA: TGTGCCAGCTCACCACCGTTGTCAGTCTGCGCCTTC. It encodes CASSPPLSVCAF.

The V and J genes are TRBV6-1 and TRBJ2-7, with D tentatively TRBD2 (6 bases). In germline, CDR1 is MNHNS, CDR2 SASEGT. V lost 6 bases, J lost 2 bases, and 17 bases lay in between. The CDR3 extends over 15 amino acids. CDR3 in amino acids: CASREGWGLPYEQYF. For the CDR3, the DNA is TGTGCCAGCAGGGAGGGTTGGGGTCTGCCCTACGAGCAGTACTTC.

The chain combines TRBV5-6 with TRBJ1-2; D call uncertain. Trimming took 0 bases from V and 8 from J, leaving 8 bases between them. This CDR3 is 12 amino acids long. Germline-derived CDR1 and CDR2 are SGHDT and YYEEEE. CDR3 DNA: TGTGCCAGCAGCTTGGTGTTGGGAGGCTACACCTTC. This gives the protein CASSLVLGGYTF.

V is TRBV19 and J is TRBJ2-7; D possibly corresponds to TRBD2 (5 bases). From germline, CDR1 is LNHDA and CDR2 SQIVND (reference sequence). The length of the CDR3 is 13 residues. V lost 6 bases, J lost 5 bases, and 14 bases lay in between. In nucleotides, the CDR3 is TGTGCCAGTAGGACTACCGGGCTGAACGAGCAGTACTTC. Translated: CASRTTGLNEQYF.

The chain recombines TRBV28 with TRBJ1-6, with 8 bases fitting TRBD1. This CDR3 comprises 15 residues. Trimming at V came to 3 bases and at J to 10 bases, leaving 8 bases not matched to a gene. Germline V gene lookup returns CDR1 MDHEN and CDR2 SYDVKM. CDR3 coding DNA: TGTGCCAGCAGTTTGGTCGACAGGGGAAGCTCACCCCTCCACTTT. Its protein is CASSLVDRGSSPLHF. Complete variable domain (other parts from reference TRBV28 and TRBJ1-6): DVKVTQSSRYLVKRTGEKVFLECVQDMDHENMFWYRQDPGLGLRLIYFSYDVKMKEKGDIPEGYSVSREKKERFSLILESASTNQTSMYLCASSLVDRGSSPLHFGNGTRLTVT.

The rearrangement joins TRBV13 to TRBJ2-2; D is possibly TRBD2 (5 bases). This CDR3 is 15 amino acids long. V gave up 5 bases and J gave up 3 bases, with 13 bases separating them. Germline CDR1 and CDR2: PRHDT and FYEKMQ (reference sequence). CDR3 residues: CASSPSGTDTGELFF. As DNA, the CDR3 is TGTGCCAGCAGCCCCAGCGGAACAGACACCGGGGAGCTGTTTTTT.

The CDR3 DNA reads TGTGCCAGCAGAGAACAGAACAATCAGCCCCAGCATTTT. Translated, it gives CASREQNNQPQHF. This chain connects TRBV6-1 to TRBJ1-5; D unclear. Trimming took 6 bases from V and 3 from J, leaving 9 bases between them. This CDR3 spans 13 amino acids. Germline lookup yields CDR1 MNHNS and CDR2 SASEGT.